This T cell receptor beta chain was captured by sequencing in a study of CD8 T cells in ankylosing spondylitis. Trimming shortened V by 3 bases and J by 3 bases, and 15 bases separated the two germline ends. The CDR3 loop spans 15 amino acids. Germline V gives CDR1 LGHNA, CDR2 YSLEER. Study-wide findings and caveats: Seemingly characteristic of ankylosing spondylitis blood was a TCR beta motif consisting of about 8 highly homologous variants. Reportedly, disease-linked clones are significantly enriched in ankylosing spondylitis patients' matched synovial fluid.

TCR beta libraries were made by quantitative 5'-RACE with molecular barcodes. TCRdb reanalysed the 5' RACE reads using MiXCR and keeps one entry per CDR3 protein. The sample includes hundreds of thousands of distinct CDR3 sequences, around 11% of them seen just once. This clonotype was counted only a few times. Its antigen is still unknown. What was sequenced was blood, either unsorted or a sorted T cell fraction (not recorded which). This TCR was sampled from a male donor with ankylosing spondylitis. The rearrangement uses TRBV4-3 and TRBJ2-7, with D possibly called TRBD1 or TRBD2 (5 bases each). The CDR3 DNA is TGCGCCAGCAGCCAGAACCCGGGACCCTACTACGAGCAGTACTTC. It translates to CASSQNPGPYYEQYF.